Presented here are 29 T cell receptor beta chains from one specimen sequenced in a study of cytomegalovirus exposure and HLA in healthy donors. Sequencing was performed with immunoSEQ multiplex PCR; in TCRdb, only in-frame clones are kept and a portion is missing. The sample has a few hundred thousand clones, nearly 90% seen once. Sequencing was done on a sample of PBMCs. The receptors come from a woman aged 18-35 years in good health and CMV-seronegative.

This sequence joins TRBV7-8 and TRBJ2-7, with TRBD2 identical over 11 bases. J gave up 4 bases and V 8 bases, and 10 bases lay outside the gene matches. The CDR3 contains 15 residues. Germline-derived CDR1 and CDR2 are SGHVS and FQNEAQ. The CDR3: CASGGTSGIGYEQYF. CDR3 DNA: TGTGCCAGCGGGGGGACTAGCGGAATTGGGTACGAGCAGTACTTC.

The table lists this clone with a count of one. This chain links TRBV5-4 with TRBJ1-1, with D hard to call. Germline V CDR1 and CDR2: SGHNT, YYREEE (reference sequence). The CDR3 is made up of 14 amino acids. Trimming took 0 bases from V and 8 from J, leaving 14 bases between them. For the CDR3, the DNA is TGTGCCAGCAGCTTGGGGGCCGTCGGCTCGGAAGCTTTCTTT. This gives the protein CASSLGAVGSEAFF. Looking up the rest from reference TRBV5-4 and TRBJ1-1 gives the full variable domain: ETGVTQSPTHLIKTRGQQVTLRCSSQSGHNTVSWYQQALGQGPQFIFQYYREEENGRGNFPPRFSGLQFPNYSSELNVNALELDDSALYLCASSLGAVGSEAFFGQGTRLTVV.

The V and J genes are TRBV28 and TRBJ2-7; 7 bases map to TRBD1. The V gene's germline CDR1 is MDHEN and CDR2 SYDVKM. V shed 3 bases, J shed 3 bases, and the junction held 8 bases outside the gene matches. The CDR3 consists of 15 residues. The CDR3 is CASSFEGGKLYEQYF. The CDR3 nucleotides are TGTGCCAGCAGTTTCGAAGGGGGCAAACTCTACGAGCAGTACTTC.

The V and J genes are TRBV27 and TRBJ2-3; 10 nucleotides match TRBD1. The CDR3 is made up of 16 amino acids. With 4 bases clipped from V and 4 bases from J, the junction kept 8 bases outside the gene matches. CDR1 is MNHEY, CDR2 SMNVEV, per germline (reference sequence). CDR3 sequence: CASSSTRTGGADTQYF. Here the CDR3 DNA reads TGTGCCAGCAGTTCCACCAGGACAGGGGGTGCAGATACGCAGTATTTT.

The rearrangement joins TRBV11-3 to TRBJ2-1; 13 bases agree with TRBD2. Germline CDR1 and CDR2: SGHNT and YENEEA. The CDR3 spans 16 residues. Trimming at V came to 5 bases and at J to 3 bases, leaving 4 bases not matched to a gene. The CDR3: CASSGRLAGGYNEQFF. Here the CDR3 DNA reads TGTGCCAGCAGCGGCAGACTAGCGGGGGGCTACAATGAGCAGTTCTTC.

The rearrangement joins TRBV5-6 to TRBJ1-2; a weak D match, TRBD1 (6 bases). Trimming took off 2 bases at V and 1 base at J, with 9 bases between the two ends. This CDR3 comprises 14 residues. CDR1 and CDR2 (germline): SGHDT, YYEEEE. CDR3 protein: CASSFRQVNYGYTF. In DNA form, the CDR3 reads TGTGCCAGCAGCTTCCGACAGGTTAACTATGGCTACACCTTC.

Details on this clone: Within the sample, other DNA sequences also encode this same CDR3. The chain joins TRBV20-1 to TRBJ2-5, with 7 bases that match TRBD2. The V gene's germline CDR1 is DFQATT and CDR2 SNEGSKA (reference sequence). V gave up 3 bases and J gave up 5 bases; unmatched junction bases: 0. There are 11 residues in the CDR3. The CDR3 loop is CSASGGETQYF. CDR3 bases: TGCAGTGCTAGCGGGGGGGAGACCCAGTACTTC.

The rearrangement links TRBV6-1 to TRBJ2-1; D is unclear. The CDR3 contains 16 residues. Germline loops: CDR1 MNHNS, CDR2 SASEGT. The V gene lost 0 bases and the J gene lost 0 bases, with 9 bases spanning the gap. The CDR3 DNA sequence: TGTGCCAGCAGTGAAGCGCCTGGGCCCTCCTACAATGAGCAGTTCTTC. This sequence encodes CASSEAPGPSYNEQFF.

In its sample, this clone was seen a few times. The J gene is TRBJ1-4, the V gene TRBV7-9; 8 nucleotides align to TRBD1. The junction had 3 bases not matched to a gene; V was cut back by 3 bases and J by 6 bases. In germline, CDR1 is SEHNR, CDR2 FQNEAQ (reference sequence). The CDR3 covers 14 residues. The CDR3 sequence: CASSLKTGDEKLFF. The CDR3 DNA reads TGTGCCAGCAGCTTGAAGACAGGGGATGAAAAACTGTTTTTT.

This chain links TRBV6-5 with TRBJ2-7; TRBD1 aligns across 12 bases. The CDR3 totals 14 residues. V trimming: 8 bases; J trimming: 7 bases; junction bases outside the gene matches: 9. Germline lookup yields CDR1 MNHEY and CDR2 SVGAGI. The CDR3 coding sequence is TGTGCCAGCGCCTCGGGACAGGGGGCGAAGGAGCAGTACGTC. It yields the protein CASASGQGAKEQYV.

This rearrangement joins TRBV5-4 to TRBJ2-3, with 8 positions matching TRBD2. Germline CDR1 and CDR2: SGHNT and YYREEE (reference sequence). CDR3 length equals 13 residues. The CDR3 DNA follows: TGTAGCGTCCAGCGGGGGTCGGTAGATACGCAGTATTTT. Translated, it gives CSVQRGSVDTQYF.

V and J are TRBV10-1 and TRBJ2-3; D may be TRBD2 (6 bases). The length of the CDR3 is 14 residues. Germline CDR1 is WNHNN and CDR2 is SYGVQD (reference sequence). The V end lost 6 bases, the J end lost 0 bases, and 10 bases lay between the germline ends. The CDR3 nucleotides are TGCGCCAGCAGCCGGGACTTAAGCACAGATACGCAGTATTTT. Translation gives CASSRDLSTDTQYF.

Here the CDR3 reads CASSEDLGQGAYGYTF. The DNA for the CDR3 is TGTGCCAGCAGTGAAGATCTGGGACAGGGGGCCTATGGCTACACCTTC. The chain is built from TRBV6-1 and TRBJ1-2; TRBD1 matches 12 bases. This CDR3 contains 16 residues. V was clipped by 1 base and J by 4 bases; unmatched bases: 4. Germline-derived CDR1 and CDR2 are MNHNS and SASEGT.

The CDR3 sequence is CASSLEGANEQFF. The CDR3 bases are TGTGCCAGCAGCTTAGAAGGGGCCAATGAGCAGTTCTTC. The chain employs TRBV7-8 and TRBJ2-1; D may be TRBD1 (5 bases). Germline CDR1 reads SGHVS; CDR2 reads FQNEAQ. This CDR3 is 13 amino acids long. The V end was cut by 1 base, the J end by 6 bases, with 7 bases between.

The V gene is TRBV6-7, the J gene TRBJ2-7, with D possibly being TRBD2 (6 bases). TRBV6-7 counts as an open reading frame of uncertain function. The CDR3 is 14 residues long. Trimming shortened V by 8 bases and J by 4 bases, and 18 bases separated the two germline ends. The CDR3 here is CASPQEGFFYEQYV. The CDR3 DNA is TGTGCCAGCCCTCAGGAGGGTTTTTTTTACGAGCAGTACGTC.

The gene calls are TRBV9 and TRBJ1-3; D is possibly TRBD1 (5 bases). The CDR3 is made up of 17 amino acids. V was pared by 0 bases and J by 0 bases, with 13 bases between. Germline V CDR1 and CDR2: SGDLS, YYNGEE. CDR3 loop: CASSVASNGGSGNTIYF. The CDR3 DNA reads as TGTGCCAGCAGCGTAGCTTCCAACGGGGGCTCTGGAAACACCATATATTTT.

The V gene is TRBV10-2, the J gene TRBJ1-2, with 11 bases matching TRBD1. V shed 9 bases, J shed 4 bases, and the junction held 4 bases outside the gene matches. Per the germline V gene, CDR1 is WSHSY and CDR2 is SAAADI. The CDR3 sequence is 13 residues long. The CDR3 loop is CASGQGALYGYTF. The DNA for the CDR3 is TGCGCCAGTGGACAGGGGGCACTCTATGGCTACACCTTC.

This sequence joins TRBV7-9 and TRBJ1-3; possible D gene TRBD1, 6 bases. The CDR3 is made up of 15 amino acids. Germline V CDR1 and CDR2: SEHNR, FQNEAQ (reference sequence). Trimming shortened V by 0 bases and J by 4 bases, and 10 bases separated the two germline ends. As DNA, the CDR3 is TGTGCCAGCAGCTTAGCGGGGGCTTACGGAAACACCATATATTTT. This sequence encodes CASSLAGAYGNTIYF.

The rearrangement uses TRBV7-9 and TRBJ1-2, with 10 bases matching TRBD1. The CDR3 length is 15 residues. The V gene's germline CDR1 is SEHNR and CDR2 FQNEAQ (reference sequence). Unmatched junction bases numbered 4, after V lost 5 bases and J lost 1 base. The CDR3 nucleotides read TGTGCCAGCAGCCCGCGGGACAGGGGTAACTATGGCTACACCTTC. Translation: CASSPRDRGNYGYTF.

CDR3 loop: CASSLAISGATDTQYF. The CDR3 nucleotides read TGTGCCAGCAGCTTAGCCATAAGCGGGGCCACAGATACGCAGTATTTT. V usage is TRBV7-8 and J usage is TRBJ2-3; TRBD2 matches at 7 bases. Losses at the gene ends were 0 bases for V and 2 bases for J; bases not matched to a gene: 5. CDR3 length: 16 amino acids. CDR1 and CDR2 (germline): SGHVS, FQNEAQ.

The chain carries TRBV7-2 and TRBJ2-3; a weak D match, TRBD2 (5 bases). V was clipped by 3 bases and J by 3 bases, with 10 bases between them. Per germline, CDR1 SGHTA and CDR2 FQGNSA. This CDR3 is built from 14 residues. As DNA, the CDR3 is TGTGCCAGCAGCTTTGAGGGCGGGACAGATACGCAGTATTTT. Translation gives CASSFEGGTDTQYF.

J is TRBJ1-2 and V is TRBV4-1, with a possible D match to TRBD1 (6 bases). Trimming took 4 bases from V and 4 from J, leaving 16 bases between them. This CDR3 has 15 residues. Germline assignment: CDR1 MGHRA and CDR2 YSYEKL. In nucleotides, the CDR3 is TGCGCCAGCAGCCTACCGGGACAAAGTCTCTATGGCTACACCTTC. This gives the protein CASSLPGQSLYGYTF.

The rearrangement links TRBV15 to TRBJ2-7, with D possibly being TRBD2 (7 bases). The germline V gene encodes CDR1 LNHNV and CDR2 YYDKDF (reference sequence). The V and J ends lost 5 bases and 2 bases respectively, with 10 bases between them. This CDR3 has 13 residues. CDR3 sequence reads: CATSAGGPYEQYV. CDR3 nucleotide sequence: TGTGCCACCAGCGCCGGGGGGCCCTACGAGCAGTACGTC.

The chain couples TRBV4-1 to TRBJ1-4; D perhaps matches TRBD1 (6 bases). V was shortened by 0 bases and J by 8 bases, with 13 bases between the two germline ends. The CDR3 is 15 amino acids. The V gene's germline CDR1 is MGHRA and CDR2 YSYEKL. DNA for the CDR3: TGCGCCAGCAGCCAAGATTTGGGGGCTTGGGAAAAACTGTTTTTT. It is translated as CASSQDLGAWEKLFF.

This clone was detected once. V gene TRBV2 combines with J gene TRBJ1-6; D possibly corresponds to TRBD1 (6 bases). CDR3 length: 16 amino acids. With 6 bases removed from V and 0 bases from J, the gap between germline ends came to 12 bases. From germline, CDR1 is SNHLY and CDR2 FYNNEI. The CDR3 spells CASRNTGSSYNSPLHF. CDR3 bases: TGTGCCAGCAGAAATACAGGGAGCTCCTATAATTCACCCCTCCACTTT.

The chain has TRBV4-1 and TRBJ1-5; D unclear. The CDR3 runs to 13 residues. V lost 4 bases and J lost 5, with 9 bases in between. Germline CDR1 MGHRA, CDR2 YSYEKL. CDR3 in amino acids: CASSPLPDQPQHF. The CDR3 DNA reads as TGCGCCAGCAGCCCCCTACCCGATCAGCCCCAGCATTTT.

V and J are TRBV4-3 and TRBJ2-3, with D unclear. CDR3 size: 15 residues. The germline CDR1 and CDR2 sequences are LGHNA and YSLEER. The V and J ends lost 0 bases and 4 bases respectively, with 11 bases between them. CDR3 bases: TGCGCCAGCAGCCAAGATCCCCTAAACCCAGATACGCAGTATTTT. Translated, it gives CASSQDPLNPDTQYF.

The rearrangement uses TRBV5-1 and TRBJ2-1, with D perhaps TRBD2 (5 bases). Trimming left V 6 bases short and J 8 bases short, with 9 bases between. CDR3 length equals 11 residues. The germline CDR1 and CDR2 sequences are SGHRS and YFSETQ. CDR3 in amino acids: CASIGEYEQFF. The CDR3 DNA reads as TGCGCCAGCATCGGGGAATATGAGCAGTTCTTC.

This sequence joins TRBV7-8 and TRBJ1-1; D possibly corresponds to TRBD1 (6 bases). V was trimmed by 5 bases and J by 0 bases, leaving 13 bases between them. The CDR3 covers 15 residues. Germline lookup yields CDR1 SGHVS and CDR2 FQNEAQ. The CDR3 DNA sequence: TGTGCCAGCAGCGTCAACAGGGTAATGAACACTGAAGCTTTCTTT. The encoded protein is CASSVNRVMNTEAFF.